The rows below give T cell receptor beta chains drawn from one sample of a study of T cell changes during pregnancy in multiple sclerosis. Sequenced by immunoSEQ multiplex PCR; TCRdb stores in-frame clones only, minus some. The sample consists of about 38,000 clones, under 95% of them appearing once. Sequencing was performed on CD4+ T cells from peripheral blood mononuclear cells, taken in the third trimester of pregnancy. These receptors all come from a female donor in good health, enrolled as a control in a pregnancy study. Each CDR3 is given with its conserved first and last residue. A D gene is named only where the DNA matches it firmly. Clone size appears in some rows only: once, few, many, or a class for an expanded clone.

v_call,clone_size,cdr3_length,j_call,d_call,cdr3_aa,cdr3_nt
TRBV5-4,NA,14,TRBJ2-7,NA,CASSLYQGAYEQYF,TGTGCCAGCAGCTTGTACCAGGGCGCCTACGAGCAGTACTTC
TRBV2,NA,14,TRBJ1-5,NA,CASRTGIGRWPQHF,TGTGCCAGCAGGACCGGGATCGGAAGGTGGCCCCAGCATTTT
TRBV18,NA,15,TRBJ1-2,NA,CASSPQVSRGNGYTF,TGTGCCAGCTCACCTCAGGTGTCAAGGGGTAATGGCTACACCTTC
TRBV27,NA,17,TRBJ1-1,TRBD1,CASSLESRQGGNTEAFF,TGTGCCAGCAGTTTAGAGTCCCGACAGGGGGGGAACACTGAAGCTTTCTTT
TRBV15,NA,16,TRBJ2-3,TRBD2,CATSRLLAGGPDTQYF,TGTGCCACCAGCAGGTTACTAGCGGGGGGGCCTGATACGCAGTATTTT
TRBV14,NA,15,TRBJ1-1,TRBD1,CASSQRTGRNTEAFF,TGTGCCAGCAGCCAGCGGACAGGGCGGAACACTGAAGCTTTCTTT
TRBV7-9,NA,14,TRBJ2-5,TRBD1,CASRSSGQGETQYF,TGTGCCAGCAGGTCTTCCGGACAGGGAGAGACCCAGTACTTC
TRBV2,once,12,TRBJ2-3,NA,CASRAGTDTQYF,TGTGCCAGCAGGGCAGGGACAGATACGCAGTATTTT
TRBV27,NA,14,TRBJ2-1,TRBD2,CASSGTSYYNEQFF,TGTGCCAGCAGCGGGACTAGCTACTACAATGAGCAGTTCTTC
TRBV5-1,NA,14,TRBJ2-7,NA,CASSLVRGINEQYF,TGCGCCAGCAGCTTGGTTCGGGGGATCAACGAGCAGTACTTC
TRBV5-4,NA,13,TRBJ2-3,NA,CASSLGAADTQYF,TGTGCCAGCAGCTTGGGAGCGGCAGATACGCAGTATTTT
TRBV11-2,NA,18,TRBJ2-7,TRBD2,CASSASLQGGRSSYEQYF,TGTGCCAGCAGCGCGAGCCTACAGGGCGGGAGGAGCTCCTACGAGCAGTACTTC
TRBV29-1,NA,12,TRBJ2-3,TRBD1,CSADRSGDTQYF,TGCAGCGCGGACAGGTCCGGAGATACGCAGTATTTT
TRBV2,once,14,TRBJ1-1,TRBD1,CASSGSGTGGLAFF,TGTGCCAGCAGTGGATCCGGGACAGGGGGACTAGCTTTCTTT
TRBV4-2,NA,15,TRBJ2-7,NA,CASSQDGAVNYEQYF,TGTGCCAGCAGCCAAGATGGGGCAGTAAACTACGAGCAGTACTTC
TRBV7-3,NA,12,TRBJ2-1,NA,CARARSYNEQFF,TGTGCCAGGGCCCGCTCCTACAATGAGCAGTTCTTC
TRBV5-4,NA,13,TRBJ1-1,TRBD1,CASSATGAGGAFF,TGTGCCAGCAGCGCGACAGGGGCCGGGGGAGCTTTCTTT
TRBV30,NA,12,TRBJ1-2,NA,CAWTPGGNGYTF,TGTGCCTGGACCCCGGGAGGGAATGGCTACACCTTC
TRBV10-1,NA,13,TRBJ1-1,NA,CASSSQGNTEAFF,TGCGCCAGCAGCTCGCAGGGGAACACTGAAGCTTTCTTT
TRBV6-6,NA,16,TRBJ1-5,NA,CASSHPVVTPNQPQHF,TGTGCCAGCAGTCACCCGGTGGTTACCCCAAATCAGCCCCAGCATTTT
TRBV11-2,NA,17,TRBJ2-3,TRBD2,CASSLRTSGSRPDTQYF,TGTGCCAGCAGCCTCCGAACTAGCGGGAGTCGGCCAGATACGCAGTATTTT
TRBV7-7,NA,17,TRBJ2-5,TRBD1,CASSPRTNTGGQETQYF,TGTGCTAGCAGCCCGAGGACCAACACAGGGGGACAAGAGACCCAGTACTTC
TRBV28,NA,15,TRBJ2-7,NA,CASSDSKRVSYEQYF,TGTGCCAGCAGTGATTCAAAGCGGGTTTCCTACGAGCAGTACTTC
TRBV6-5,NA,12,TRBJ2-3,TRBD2,CASSLIAGRQYF,TGTGCCAGCAGCTTGATAGCGGGCCGGCAGTATTTT
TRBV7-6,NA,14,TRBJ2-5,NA,CASSRTGTAETQYF,TGTGCCAGCAGCCGGACCGGGACTGCGGAGACCCAGTACTTC
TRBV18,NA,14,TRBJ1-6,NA,CASSPGGGRSPLHF,TGTGCCAGCTCACCTGGGGGGGGCCGATCACCCCTCCACTTT
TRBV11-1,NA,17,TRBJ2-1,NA,CASSAGGGWSSYNEQFF,TGTGCCAGCAGCGCAGGAGGGGGCTGGAGCTCCTACAATGAGCAGTTCTTC
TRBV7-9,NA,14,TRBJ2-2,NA,CASSERQNTGELFF,TGTGCCAGCAGCGAGAGACAGAACACCGGGGAGCTGTTTTTT
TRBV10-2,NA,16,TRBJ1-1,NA,CASSGSGARGSAEAFF,TGCGCCAGCAGTGGTTCAGGGGCTCGTGGATCGGCTGAAGCTTTCTTT
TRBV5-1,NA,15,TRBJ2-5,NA,CASSGGFSIQETQYF,TGCGCCAGCAGCGGAGGGTTCTCCATCCAAGAGACCCAGTACTTC
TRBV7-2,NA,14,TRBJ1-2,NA,CASSWTAANYGYTF,TGTGCCAGCAGCTGGACTGCAGCTAACTATGGCTACACCTTC
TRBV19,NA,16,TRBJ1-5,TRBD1,CASSVTGQDGNQPQHF,TGTGCCAGCTCTGTAACTGGACAGGACGGCAATCAGCCCCAGCATTTT
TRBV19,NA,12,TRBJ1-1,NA,CASSMTAPPAFF,TGTGCCAGTAGTATGACAGCTCCTCCAGCTTTCTTT
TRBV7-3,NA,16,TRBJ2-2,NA,CASSAQGLVNTGELFF,TGTGCCAGCAGCGCACAGGGCCTGGTGAACACCGGGGAGCTGTTTTTT